The 10 T cell receptor beta chains presented below share a single source sample, sequenced in a study of blood T cell repertoires in COVID-19. Data came from immunoSEQ multiplex PCR; TCRdb stores just in-frame clones and leaves some out. The data show some 73,000 clones, roughly three quarters seen once. The sample was peripheral blood. The receptor set was obtained from a man aged 65 to 85 with COVID-19, enrolled during active disease.

This chain uses TRBV27 with TRBJ2-1, with 7 bases identical to TRBD1. Germline CDR1 and CDR2: MNHEY and SMNVEV (reference sequence). The CDR3 runs 15 residues. Losses at the gene ends were 2 bases for V and 6 bases for J; bases not matched to a gene: 7. The CDR3 here is CASSLEPRGTNEQFF. The CDR3 coding sequence is TGTGCCAGCAGTTTAGAACCCAGGGGGACCAATGAGCAGTTCTTC.

This clone is a singleton in its sample. Other DNA sequences of this sample code for an identical CDR3. For the CDR3, the DNA is TGTGCCAGCAGCCCTGGGACAGGGGGTGAGCAGTACTTC. Encoded protein: CASSPGTGGEQYF. The rearrangement joins TRBV7-3 to TRBJ2-7; 11 positions agree with TRBD1. Trimming at V came to 5 bases and at J to 7 bases, leaving 4 bases not matched to a gene. Germline lookup yields CDR1 SGHTA and CDR2 FQGTGA. This CDR3 has 13 amino acids.

The J gene is TRBJ2-2, the V gene TRBV5-1; 7 bases line up with TRBD1. The CDR3 runs 15 residues. The ends lost 6 bases at V and 0 bases at J; junction bases unmatched: 5. Germline CDR1 reads SGHRS; CDR2 reads YFSETQ. The chain's CDR3 is CASIPGTANTGELFF. For the CDR3, the DNA is TGCGCCAGCATCCCCGGGACAGCGAACACCGGGGAGCTGTTTTTT.

This chain uses TRBV5-1 with TRBJ2-7; 8 bases map to TRBD2. This CDR3 region has 11 residues. Germline V gene data show CDR1 as SGHRS and CDR2 as YFSETQ. Trimming at V came to 5 bases and at J to 11 bases, leaving 6 bases not matched to a gene. The CDR3 here is CASRGSGAEYF. The DNA of the CDR3 is TGCGCCAGCAGGGGTAGCGGGGCTGAGTACTTC.

This sequence joins TRBV7-2 and TRBJ2-7, with D maybe TRBD1 (6 bases). In germline, CDR1 is SGHTA, CDR2 FQGNSA. This CDR3 has 14 amino acids. V was cut by 2 bases and J by 6 bases, with 14 bases left in between. CDR3 coding DNA: TGTGCCAGCAGCTTATCCCGACAGGCAGGCGAGCAGTACTTC. Amino acid sequence: CASSLSRQAGEQYF.

The V and J genes are TRBV18 and TRBJ2-7; D is possibly TRBD2 (6 bases). CDR1 KGHSH and CDR2 LQKENI come from the germline V gene. V shed 3 bases and J shed 6 bases, with 15 bases lying between them. This CDR3 region has 14 residues. This chain's CDR3 is CASSPLAINSEQYF. CDR3 in DNA: TGTGCCAGCTCACCCCTAGCGATAAACAGCGAGCAGTACTTC.

The CDR3 nucleotides are TGTGCCAGCAGCTTGCTTTGGCGGGGCGGCAGCGGGGAGCTGTTTTTT. Its translation: CASSLLWRGGSGELFF. J is TRBJ2-2 and V is TRBV5-4; TRBD2 is a possible D gene (6 bases). The V end was cut by 1 base, the J end by 7 bases, with 17 bases between. Germline values: CDR1 SGHNT, CDR2 YYREEE (reference sequence). This CDR3 comprises 16 residues.

The rearrangement links TRBV7-8 to TRBJ2-5, with D uncertain. Between the trimmed V and J ends, which lost 7 bases and 4 bases, there was a span of 19 bases. CDR3 length: 15 residues. Germline values: CDR1 SGHVS, CDR2 FQNEAQ. The CDR3 nucleotides are TGTGCCAGCACCGCGGCCGGAGTCGGCATAGAGACCCAGTACTTC. It specifies CASTAAGVGIETQYF.

The chain is built from TRBV5-6 and TRBJ2-1, with TRBD2 identical over 7 bases. This CDR3 is built from 15 residues. Germline V gives CDR1 SGHDT, CDR2 YYEEEE. Trimming at V came to 4 bases and at J to 0 bases, leaving 4 bases not matched to a gene. CDR3 loop: CASSPGLISYNEQFF. DNA of the CDR3: TGTGCCAGCAGCCCGGGACTAATCTCCTACAATGAGCAGTTCTTC.

This clone appeared a few times. The gene calls are TRBV24-1 and TRBJ2-2; 7 bases match TRBD1. The CDR3 is made up of 16 amino acids. J lost 4 bases, V lost 3 bases, and 7 bases had no gene match. Germline-derived CDR1 and CDR2 are KGHDR and SFDVKD. The CDR3 is CATSDMGQWVTGELFF. The CDR3, as DNA: TGTGCCACCAGTGATATGGGACAGTGGGTCACCGGGGAGCTGTTTTTT.